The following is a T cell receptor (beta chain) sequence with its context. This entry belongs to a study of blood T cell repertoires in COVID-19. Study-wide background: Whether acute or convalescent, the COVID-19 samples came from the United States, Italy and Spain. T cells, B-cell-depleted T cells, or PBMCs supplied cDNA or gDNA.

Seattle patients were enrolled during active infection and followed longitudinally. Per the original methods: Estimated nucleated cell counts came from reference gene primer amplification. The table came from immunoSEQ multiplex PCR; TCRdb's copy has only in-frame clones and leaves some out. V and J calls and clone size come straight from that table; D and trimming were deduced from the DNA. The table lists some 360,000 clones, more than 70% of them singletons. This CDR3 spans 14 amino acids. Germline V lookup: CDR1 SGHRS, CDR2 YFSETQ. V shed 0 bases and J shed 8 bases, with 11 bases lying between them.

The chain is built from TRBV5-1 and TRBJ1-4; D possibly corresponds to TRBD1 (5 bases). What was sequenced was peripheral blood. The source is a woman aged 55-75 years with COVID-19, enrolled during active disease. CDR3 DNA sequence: TGCGCCAGCAGCTTGGACAGGAATCGGGAAAAACTGTTTTTT. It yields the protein CASSLDRNREKLFF.